This TCR beta chain was observed in a study of blood T cell repertoires in COVID-19. The CDR3 runs to 16 residues. The germline CDR1 and CDR2 sequences are MNHNY and SVGAGI (reference sequence). V shed 4 bases and J shed 1 base, with 14 bases lying between them. Generated by immunoSEQ multiplex PCR, the TCRdb table keeps only in-frame clones and is missing some. This sample carries roughly 300,000 clones, about 87% of them seen once, and the ten largest clones take 7.8%. The sample consisted of peripheral blood. V usage is TRBV6-6 and J usage is TRBJ1-5, with TRBD1 as a possible D gene (5 bases). This clonotype was obtained from a woman in her fifties or sixties who had recovered from COVID-19. CDR3 amino acids: CASSSSRDLSNQPQHF. CDR3 coding DNA: TGTGCCAGCAGTTCCTCCAGGGACTTGAGCAATCAGCCCCAGCATTTT.